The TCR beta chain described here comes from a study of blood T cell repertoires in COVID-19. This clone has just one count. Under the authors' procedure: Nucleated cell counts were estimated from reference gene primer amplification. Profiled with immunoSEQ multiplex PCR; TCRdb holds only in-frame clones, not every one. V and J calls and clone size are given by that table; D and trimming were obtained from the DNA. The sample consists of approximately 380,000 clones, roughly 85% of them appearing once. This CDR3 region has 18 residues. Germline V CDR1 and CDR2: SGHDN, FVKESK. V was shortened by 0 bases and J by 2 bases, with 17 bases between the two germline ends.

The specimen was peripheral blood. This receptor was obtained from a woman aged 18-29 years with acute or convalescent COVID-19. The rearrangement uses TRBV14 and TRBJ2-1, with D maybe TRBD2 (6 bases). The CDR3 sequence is CASSQDLRTEGPYNEQFF. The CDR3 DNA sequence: TGTGCCAGCAGCCAAGATCTCAGAACGGAGGGGCCCTACAATGAGCAGTTCTTC.